Listed below are T cell receptor beta chains from one sample, sequenced in a study of CD8 T cells in Susac syndrome. Via MiXCR, TCRdb re-called the immunoSEQ multiplex PCR reads, giving one row per CDR3 protein. The profile shows around 150,000 distinct CDR3 sequences, around 94% of them singletons. Sequenced material: CD4+ T cells from PBMCs. Source of these receptors: a human donor in good health. Each CDR3 is given with its conserved first and last residue. The D gene is left open where the match is weak. Clone size is not always given. Where it is, it says once, few, many or a class for expanded clones.

cdr3_nt	cdr3_aa	v_call	j_call	clone_size	d_call
TGTGCCAGCAGCGCCTCGGGTAGAGGGCCTGGTGGCTACACCTTC	CASSASGRGPGGYTF	TRBV9	TRBJ1-2	-	-
TGCGCCAGCAGCCTCGGGACGGCCGGAACTGAAGCTTTCTTT	CASSLGTAGTEAFF	TRBV5-1	TRBJ1-1	-	-
TGTGCCAGCAGCTTGGCAGTTGCTAACTATGGCTACACCTTC	CASSLAVANYGYTF	TRBV5-6	TRBJ1-2	-	-
TGTGCCTGGAGTAGACAGGGAGGCGAGCAGTACTTC	CAWSRQGGEQYF	TRBV30	TRBJ2-7	-	-
TGTGCCAGCAGCCAAGGAACTAACTATGGCTACACCTTC	CASSQGTNYGYTF	TRBV3-1	TRBJ1-2	few	-
TGTGCCAGCAGTTCGACGCAGGGGATATCCTACGAGCAGTACTTC	CASSSTQGISYEQYF	TRBV12-3/TRBV12-4	TRBJ2-7	-	-
TGCAGTGCTAATGGACTAGCGGGGGGGCAGAGGATTGAGACCCAGTACTTC	CSANGLAGGQRIETQYF	TRBV20-1	TRBJ2-5	-	TRBD2
TGTGCCAGCTCACCGCCCGCAAGGGGGCGAGATACGCAGTATTTT	CASSPPARGRDTQYF	TRBV18	TRBJ2-3	-	TRBD1
TGTGCCACCAACCCGGGACAGGGCCTATACGAGCAGTACTTC	CATNPGQGLYEQYF	TRBV15	TRBJ2-7	-	TRBD1
TGTGCCAGCAGCCCCGGACACAACACCGGGGAGCTGTTTTTT	CASSPGHNTGELFF	TRBV7-9	TRBJ2-2	-	-
TGTGCCAGCAGCTTAGTGCCCTGGCCTGAAGCTTTCTTT	CASSLVPWPEAFF	TRBV7-9	TRBJ1-1	once	-
TGTGCCAGCAGGGGGGCCAGGAACTCTGGGGCCAACGTCCTGACTTTC	CASRGARNSGANVLTF	TRBV27	TRBJ2-6	-	-
TGCAGTGGGCACGCAGGGGGTACCTACGAGCAGTACTTC	CSGHAGGTYEQYF	TRBV20-1	TRBJ2-7	-	TRBD1
TGCGCCAGCAGCCAAGATACCCGGGGGTTGAGATCACCCCTCCACTTT	CASSQDTRGLRSPLHF	TRBV4-3	TRBJ1-6	-	-
TGCGCCAGCAGCAGGGGACAGGGCTTACAAGAGACCCAGTACTTC	CASSRGQGLQETQYF	TRBV5-1	TRBJ2-5	-	TRBD1
TGTGCCAGCAGCCAAGCTGGTAAGCAGTACTTC	CASSQAGKQYF	TRBV3-1	TRBJ2-7	once	-
TGTGCCAGCAGCTTAGGTGCACACTCCTACGAGCAGTACTTC	CASSLGAHSYEQYF	TRBV7-2	TRBJ2-7	-	-
TGTGCCAGCAGAAACCAGGGGGCGGACGAGCAGTACTTC	CASRNQGADEQYF	TRBV3-1	TRBJ2-7	-	TRBD1
TGTGCCAGCACCCAGGGGGCCAGGGAGCCTTCACCCCTCCACTTT	CASTQGAREPSPLHF	TRBV7-2	TRBJ1-6	few	TRBD1
TGTGCCTGCGGCTCGGGGCCCGCCTATGGCTACACCTTC	CACGSGPAYGYTF	TRBV28	TRBJ1-2	-	-
TGTGCCAGCAGCAAGGGATGGACTAGCGGGGAGCAGTACTTC	CASSKGWTSGEQYF	TRBV5-4	TRBJ2-7	-	TRBD2
TGTGCCAGCAGCCAAGTCTACACAGATACGCAGTATTTT	CASSQVYTDTQYF	TRBV3-1	TRBJ2-3	-	-
TGTGCCAGCAGTTACCGTCCGACGAATGAGCAGTTCTTC	CASSYRPTNEQFF	TRBV6-6	TRBJ2-1	-	-
TGTGCCAGCAGACAGGCTGGGGATTACAATGAGCAGTTCTTC	CASRQAGDYNEQFF	TRBV4-2	TRBJ2-1	-	-
TGTGCCACCAGCAGAGCTAGCGGGGGGACCTACGAGCAGTACTTC	CATSRASGGTYEQYF	TRBV15	TRBJ2-7	-	TRBD2
TGCAGTGGAGGACTCGGCACAGATACGCAGTATTTT	CSGGLGTDTQYF	TRBV20-1	TRBJ2-3	-	-
TGCAGTGCCCATGCAGCGCAGGGGGGCGGGGATACGCAGTATTTT	CSAHAAQGGGDTQYF	TRBV20-1	TRBJ2-3	once	-
TGTGCCAGCAGTCGACTAGCGGGGGCTCGGGACAATGAGCAGTTCTTC	CASSRLAGARDNEQFF	TRBV28	TRBJ2-1	-	TRBD2
TGTGCCAGCGGGGGGGAAAACACTGAAGCTTTCTTT	CASGGENTEAFF	TRBV12-3/TRBV12-4	TRBJ1-1	-	-
TGTGCCAGCAGCCTGGGACAACTGAGCACTGAAGCTTTCTTT	CASSLGQLSTEAFF	TRBV3-1	TRBJ1-1	few	-
TGTGCCAGTGGGCAGTTACAAGAGACCCAGTACTTC	CASGQLQETQYF	TRBV19	TRBJ2-5	-	-
TGTGCCAGCAGCCTCCAGGGGGTAGGTGAGCAGTTCTTC	CASSLQGVGEQFF	TRBV7-2	TRBJ2-1	-	TRBD1
TGTGCCAGCTCGCCGGACCCGTTCCCCCCGCAGTATTTT	CASSPDPFPPQYF	TRBV18	TRBJ2-3	-	-
TGCAGTGTTGAGTGGACTCATAACTATGGCTACACCTTC	CSVEWTHNYGYTF	TRBV20-1	TRBJ1-2	-	-
TGCGCCAGCAGCCATTCGAGAAGCTCCTACAATGAGCAGTTCTTC	CASSHSRSSYNEQFF	TRBV4-3	TRBJ2-1	-	-
TGTGGGGCTAGCGGGGGACCGAGCACAGATACGCAGTATTTT	CGASGGPSTDTQYF	TRBV11-2	TRBJ2-3	-	TRBD2